The rows below give T cell receptor beta chains drawn from one sample of a study of cytomegalovirus exposure and HLA in healthy donors. Produced via immunoSEQ multiplex PCR; TCRdb's table is partial and in-frame only. The sample lists 130,000 or so clones; 66% were seen once. Source material: PBMCs. Source of these receptors: a woman between 55 and 75 years old in good health and CMV-seronegative. Both conserved end residues are part of each CDR3. The D gene is left open where the match is weak. A clone size is listed for some rows: how often the clone was seen (once, few, many), or a class if it is expanded.

j_call d_call v_call clone_size cdr3_nt cdr3_aa
TRBJ2-5 . TRBV5-1 . TGCGCCAGCAGCATACTAGAGGGAGAGCAGTACTTC CASSILEGEQYF
TRBJ1-4 TRBD1 TRBV25-1 few TGTGCCAGCAGGGAAAGGACAGGGGTTGAAAAACTGTTTTTT CASRERTGVEKLFF
TRBJ1-2 . TRBV6-6 . TGTGCCAGCATGCTGGACGGGGGTGCAAGTCTTGGCTACACCTTC CASMLDGGASLGYTF
TRBJ2-3 TRBD2 TRBV5-4 . TGTGCCAGCGCGGGAGTACCGTCAGATACGCAGTATTTT CASAGVPSDTQYF
TRBJ2-1 . TRBV21-1 . TGTGCCAGCAGCACAAAGCGCTGCGTTTACAATGAGCAGTTCTTC CASSTKRCVYNEQFF
TRBJ1-2 . TRBV5-1 . TGCGCCAGCAGCTCCCAGGGTTCTGGCTACACCTTC CASSSQGSGYTF
TRBJ1-2 . TRBV4-1 . TGCGCCAGCAGCCAAGATTTCGGGGACTATGGCTACACCTTC CASSQDFGDYGYTF
TRBJ1-2 . TRBV27 few TGTGCCAGCAGTTTACGCAGTCCCATATATGGCTACACCTTC CASSLRSPIYGYTF
TRBJ1-3 . TRBV6-6 . TGTGCCAGCAAAGCACAGGGCCTCTCTGGAAACACCATATATTTT CASKAQGLSGNTIYF
TRBJ2-3 TRBD2 TRBV5-1 . TGCGCCAGCAGCTTGGATACTAGCGGGGGGGGGAAAAGGGATACGCAGTATTTT CASSLDTSGGGKRDTQYF
TRBJ2-1 TRBD2 TRBV13 . TGTGCCAGCAGCCTTACGGGGACTAGCGGCGAGCAGTTCTTC CASSLTGTSGEQFF
TRBJ2-7 . TRBV7-2 . TGTGCCAGCAGCTTAGTGGCCCTGACAGCGAACTCCTACGAGCAGTACTTC CASSLVALTANSYEQYF
TRBJ1-1 TRBD1 TRBV11-2 . TGTGCCAGCAGCTGGACAGGGGGCGGTGGGAACACTGAAGCTTTCTTT CASSWTGGGGNTEAFF
TRBJ2-7 TRBD2 TRBV4-3 . TGCGCCAGCAGCCTAAACACGGGAGGTGCCTACGAGCAGTACTTC CASSLNTGGAYEQYF
TRBJ1-6 . TRBV5-6 . TGTGCCAGCAGCTTTCGTACACCTAATTCACCCCTCCACTTT CASSFRTPNSPLHF
TRBJ2-7 . TRBV7-6 . TGTGCCAGCAGCGACGGCGGCCCCAACGAGCAGTACTTC CASSDGGPNEQYF
TRBJ2-3 TRBD2 TRBV4-3 few TGCGCCAGCAGCCAAGGCCCAATGACTAGCGGGACGTCCACAGATACGCAGTATTTT CASSQGPMTSGTSTDTQYF
TRBJ2-2 . TRBV4-3 . TGCGCCAGCAGCGGAAACGTAGCGCGGAACACCGGGGAGCTGTTTTTT CASSGNVARNTGELFF
TRBJ2-1 TRBD2 TRBV6-1 . TGTGCCAGCAGTGAAGCTAGCGGGGTCTACAATGAGCAGTTCTTC CASSEASGVYNEQFF
TRBJ1-2 . TRBV7-2 . TGTGCCAGCAGCTTAGCGGGCGACGGCTACACCTTC CASSLAGDGYTF
TRBJ1-3 . TRBV28 few TGTGCCAGCAGTTCTTCTACAGGGGGAAACACCATATATTTT CASSSSTGGNTIYF
TRBJ1-5 TRBD1 TRBV5-1 . TGCGCCAGCAGCTTGGCGGGACAGATCAATCAGCCCCAGCATTTT CASSLAGQINQPQHF
TRBJ2-1 TRBD2 TRBV27 . TGTGCCAGCAGTTTATTTCATAGGGCTAGCGGGAGTAGGACCTACAATGAGCAGTTCTTC CASSLFHRASGSRTYNEQFF
TRBJ2-1 TRBD2 TRBV2 . TGTGCCAGCAGTGAAGGACTAGCGGGGATCAATGAGCAGTTCTTC CASSEGLAGINEQFF
TRBJ1-1 . TRBV28 few TGTGCCAGCAGTTTAATCAAGGCACAGGGCAGTACTGAAGCTTTCTTT CASSLIKAQGSTEAFF
TRBJ2-1 TRBD2 TRBV5-1 few TGCGCCAGCAGCTTGGGGGGACTAGCGGAGTCTACCTACAATGAGCAGTTCTTC CASSLGGLAESTYNEQFF
TRBJ1-1 . TRBV6-5 few TGTGCCAGCAGTTACTCGGGAGTTGTGAACACTGAAGCTTTCTTT CASSYSGVVNTEAFF
TRBJ2-5 . TRBV7-2 few TGTGCCAGCAGCTTAGAGGCTAGCCGGGAGACCCAGTACTTC CASSLEASRETQYF
TRBJ2-5 TRBD1 TRBV4-1 . TGCGCCAGCAGCCAAGAAAGGGGGCCCCGGGAGACCCAGTACTTC CASSQERGPRETQYF